This TCR beta chain is from a study of blood T cells in healthy people across ages. Each donor supplied approximately 10 milliliters of peripheral blood. This clonotype was seen many times. This CDR3 contains 11 residues. V was shortened by 5 bases and J by 2 bases, with 3 bases between the two germline ends. Germline CDR1 and CDR2: SGHTA and FQGNSA. For the second PCR, which ran for about 6 to 12 cycles, a sample-barcoded 5' primer and a J-beta primer mix were used. TCRdb analysed the 5' RACE reads with MiXCR anew, one entry per CDR3 protein. The sample includes around 1.5 million distinct CDR3 sequences, 59% of them seen just once.

The chain combines TRBV7-2 with TRBJ2-5; no clear D. The sample was blood. The sequence was obtained from a man aged 18 to 35 in good health. The CDR3: CASSQQETQYF. CDR3 in DNA: TGTGCCAGCAGCCAGCAAGAGACCCAGTACTTC.